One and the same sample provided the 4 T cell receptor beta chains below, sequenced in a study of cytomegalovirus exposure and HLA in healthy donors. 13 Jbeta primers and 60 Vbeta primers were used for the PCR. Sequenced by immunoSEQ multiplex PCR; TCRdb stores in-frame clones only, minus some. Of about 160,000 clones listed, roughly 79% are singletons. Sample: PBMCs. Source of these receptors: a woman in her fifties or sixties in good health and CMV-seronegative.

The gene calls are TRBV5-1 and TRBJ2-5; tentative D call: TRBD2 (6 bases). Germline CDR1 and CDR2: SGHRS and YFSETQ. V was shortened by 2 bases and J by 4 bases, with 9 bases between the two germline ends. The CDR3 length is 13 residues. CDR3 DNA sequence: TGCGCCAGCAGCTTCGTCGGGGGAGAGACCCAGTACTTC. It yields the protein CASSFVGGETQYF.

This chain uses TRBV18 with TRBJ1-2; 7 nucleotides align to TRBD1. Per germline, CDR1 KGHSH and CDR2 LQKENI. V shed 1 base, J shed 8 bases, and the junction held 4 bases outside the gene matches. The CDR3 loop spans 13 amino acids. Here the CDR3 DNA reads TGTGCCAGCTCACCACGACAGGGTGAAGGCTACACCTTC. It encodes CASSPRQGEGYTF.

The CDR3 reads CSVGDRTYEQYF. As DNA, the CDR3 is TGCAGCGTGGGGGACAGAACCTACGAGCAGTACTTC. The rearrangement uses TRBV29-1 and TRBJ2-7; 7 nucleotides align to TRBD1. The CDR3 contains 12 residues. V was clipped by 6 bases and J by 2 bases; unmatched bases: 4. From germline, CDR1 is SQVTM and CDR2 ANQGSEA.

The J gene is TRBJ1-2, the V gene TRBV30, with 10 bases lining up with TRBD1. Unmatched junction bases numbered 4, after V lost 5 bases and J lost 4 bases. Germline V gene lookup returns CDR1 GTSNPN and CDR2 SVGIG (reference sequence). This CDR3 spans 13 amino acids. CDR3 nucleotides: TGTGCCTGGGTGACAGGGGGCCCCTATGGCTACACCTTC. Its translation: CAWVTGGPYGYTF.